This TCR beta chain appears in the sequencing data of a study of molecular identifiers for immune sequencing clone quantification (dated by TCRdb to between 2017 and 2018). As for the study more broadly: For a replicate experiment, RNA from roughly 21,000 or 96,000 naive CD8 T cells was divided into five aliquots, and four of the five aliquots were sequenced. The study was a methods study using CD8 T cells to benchmark molecular-identifier clustering-based TCR repertoire sequencing (MIDCIRS) and TCR RNA copy counting. General findings and caveats noted by the study authors: A single cell's worth of spiked-in Jurkat TCR RNA was reported detectable even among 900,000 to 1,000,000 naive CD8 T cells. When barcode sub-clustering was left out, chimeric consensus sequences inflated TCR diversity, with chimeras reaching as high as 47%. In CMV-specific effector cells, over 98% of molecules were held by clones above 20 RNA copies, whereas under 1% of molecules were held by such clones in naive cells. The sizes of highly expanded clones could end up underestimated when identical TCR molecules share a barcode. The naive libraries included spiked-in Jurkat TCR RNA (roughly nine copies' worth), and this Jurkat TCR RNA is not part of the donor repertoire. Modeling indicated around 3 TCR RNA copies recovered per cell, compared with 9 to 10 by digital PCR, which implies a capture efficiency of approximately 30%.

A distance of 8 bases separates the germline ends of V and J, which lose 0 bases and 2 bases respectively. Its CDR3 holds 14 amino acids, cysteine through phenylalanine. Left in the record is the CDR3 DNA by itself, 42 bases read in frame from the first base. Via the germline V gene, CDR1 is MDHEN and CDR2 SYDVKM. This clonotype was counted many times. Its antigen is currently not known. No base quality values were provided; no much bigger clone lies one nucleotide off. Libraries of naive CD8 T cells were generated from roughly 21,000 to 960,000 sorted cells, with 10%, 30% or 50% of the purified RNA used. On a BD FACSAria II, naive CD8 T cells were FACS-sorted as CD8+CD4-CCR7+CD45RA+ and collected into RLT Plus buffer. Around 10 TCR copies' worth of Jurkat RNA were spiked into roughly 19,000-1,000,000 naive CD8 T cell samples to test detection sensitivity. Enrichment of CD8 T cells was performed with RosetteSep CD8+ T Cell Enrichment Cocktail and Ficoll-Paque, after which ACK red cell lysis was carried out.

Receptors were amplified or captured by PCR. Sequencing instrument: NextSeq 500. Preparation of bulk TCR libraries followed a previously described approach, with the TCR primers listed in Table S5. Total RNA was purified with the Qiagen AllPrep DNA/RNA kit. Before analysis, reads from multiple sequencing runs of one library were combined. From the authors' description of their analysis: Reads were retained only if their TCR constant sequence matched exactly, and those retained reads were trimmed to 150 nt and grouped according to their 12-nt molecular barcodes. Reads in each barcode group were sub-clustered using a 15% Levenshtein threshold, and a quality-weighted consensus sequence was built for each RNA molecule. Non-functional sequences were filtered out, along with any lower-count sequence sitting one edit away from another sequence. Barcode sub-clusters with fewer than 20% of the maximum read count were removed, based on fitting two negative binomial distributions. TCRdb itself trimmed the public reads at Q25 with fastp, ran MiXCR and retained productive beta chains. Entries are consolidated by CDR3 protein sequence, retaining the most common genes and DNA. TCRdb assigned the V and J calls; the authors' analysis was not used. This sample has hundreds of thousands of distinct CDR3 sequences in its table, and 25% of those were observed once. The ten largest clones represent about 0.78% of the sample.

The TCR originated in a human donor in good health. Some libraries in this study had Jurkat cell RNA spiked in. The sample consisted of naive CD8+ T cells from blood, with Jurkat cell RNA spiked in. The sample's cell subset or site label, in plain terms: FACS-sorted CD8+CD4-CCR7+CD45RA+ naive T cells. The sequence is built from TRBV28 and TRBJ2-7; no D gene is confidently identified. Here the CDR3 is given as CASSLWAGPYEQYF. The sequenced DNA: TGTGCCAGCAGTTTATGGGCAGGCCCCTACGAGCAGTACTTC. The full variable domain, with segments outside the CDR3 supplied by the reference TRBV28 and TRBJ2-7 proteins, appears as DVKVTQSSRYLVKRTGEKVFLECVQDMDHENMFWYRQDPGLGLRLIYFSYDVKMKEKGDIPEGYSVSREKKERFSLILESASTNQTSMYLCASSLWAGPYEQYFGPGTRLTVT.